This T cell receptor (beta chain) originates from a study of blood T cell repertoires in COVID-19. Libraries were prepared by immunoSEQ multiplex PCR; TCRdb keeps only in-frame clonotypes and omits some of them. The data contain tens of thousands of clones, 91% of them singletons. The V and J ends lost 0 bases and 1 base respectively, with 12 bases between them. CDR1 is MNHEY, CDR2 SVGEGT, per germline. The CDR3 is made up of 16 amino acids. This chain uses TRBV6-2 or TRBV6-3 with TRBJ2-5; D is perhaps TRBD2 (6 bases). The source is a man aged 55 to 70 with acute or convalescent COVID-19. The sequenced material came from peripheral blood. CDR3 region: CASSYSGGTSQETQYF. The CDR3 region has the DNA TGTGCCAGCAGTTACTCGGGGGGAACTTCCCAAGAGACCCAGTACTTC.